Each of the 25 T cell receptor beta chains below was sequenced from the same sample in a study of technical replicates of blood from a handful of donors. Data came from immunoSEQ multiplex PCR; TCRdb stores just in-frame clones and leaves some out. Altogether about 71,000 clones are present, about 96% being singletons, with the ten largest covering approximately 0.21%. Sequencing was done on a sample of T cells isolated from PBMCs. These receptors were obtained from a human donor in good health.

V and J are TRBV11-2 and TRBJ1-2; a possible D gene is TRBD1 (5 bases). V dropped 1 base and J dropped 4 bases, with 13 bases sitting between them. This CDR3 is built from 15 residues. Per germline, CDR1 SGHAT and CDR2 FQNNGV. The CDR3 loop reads CASSLGQGPGYGYTF. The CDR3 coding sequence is TGTGCCAGCAGCTTAGGCCAGGGCCCAGGCTATGGCTACACCTTC.

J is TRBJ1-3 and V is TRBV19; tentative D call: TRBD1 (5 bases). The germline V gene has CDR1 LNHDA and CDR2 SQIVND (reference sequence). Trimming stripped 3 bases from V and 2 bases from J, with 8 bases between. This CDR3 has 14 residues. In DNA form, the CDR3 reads TGTGCCAGTAGTATGGTGGGGCCTGGAAACACCATATATTTT. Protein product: CASSMVGPGNTIYF.

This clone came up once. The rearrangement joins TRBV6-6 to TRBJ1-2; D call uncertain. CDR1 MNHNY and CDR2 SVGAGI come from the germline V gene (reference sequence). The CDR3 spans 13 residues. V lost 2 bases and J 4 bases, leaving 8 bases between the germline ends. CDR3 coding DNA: TGTGCCAGCAGTTACGTGGCAGTCTATGGCTACACCTTC. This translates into CASSYVAVYGYTF.

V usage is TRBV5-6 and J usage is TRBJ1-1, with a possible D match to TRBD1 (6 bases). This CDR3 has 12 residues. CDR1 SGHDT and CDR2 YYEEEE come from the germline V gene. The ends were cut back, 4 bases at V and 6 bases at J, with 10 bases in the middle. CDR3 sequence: CASSVQGPEAFF. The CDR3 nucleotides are TGTGCCAGCAGCGTCCAGGGGCCTGAAGCTTTCTTT. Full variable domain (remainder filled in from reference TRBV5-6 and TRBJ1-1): DAGVTQSPTHLIKTRGQQVTLRCSPKSGHDTVSWYQQALGQGPQFIFQYYEEEERQRGNFPDRFSGHQFPNYSSELNVNALLLGDSALYLCASSVQGPEAFFGQGTRLTVV.

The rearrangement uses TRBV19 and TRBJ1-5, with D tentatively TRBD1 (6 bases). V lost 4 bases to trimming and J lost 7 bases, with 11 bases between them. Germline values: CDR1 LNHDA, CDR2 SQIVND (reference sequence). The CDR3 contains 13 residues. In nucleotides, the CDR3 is TGTGCCAGTAGTAAACAGGGTAACCAGCCCCAGCATTTT. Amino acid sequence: CASSKQGNQPQHF. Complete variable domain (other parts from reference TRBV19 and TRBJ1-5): DGGITQSPKYLFRKEGQNVTLSCEQNLNHDAMYWYRQDPGQGLRLIYYSQIVNDFQKGDIAEGYSVSREKKESFPLTVTSAQKNPTAFYLCASSKQGNQPQHFGDGTRLSIL.

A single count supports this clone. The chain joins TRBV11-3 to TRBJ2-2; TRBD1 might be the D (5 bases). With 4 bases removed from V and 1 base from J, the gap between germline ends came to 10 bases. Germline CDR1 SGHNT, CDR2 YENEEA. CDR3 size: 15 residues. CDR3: CASSSRTGNTGELFF. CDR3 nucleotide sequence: TGTGCCAGCAGCTCACGAACAGGGAACACCGGGGAGCTGTTTTTT.

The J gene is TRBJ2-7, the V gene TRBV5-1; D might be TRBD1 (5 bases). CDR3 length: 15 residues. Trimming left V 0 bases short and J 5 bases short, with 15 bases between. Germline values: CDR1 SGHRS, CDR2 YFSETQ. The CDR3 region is CASSLDNGHRNEQYF. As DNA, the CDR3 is TGCGCCAGCAGCTTGGATAACGGACACCGCAACGAGCAGTACTTC.

CDR3 coding DNA: TGTGCCAGCAGTTTGGTCGACAGGGACAATCAGCCCCAGCATTTT. Amino acids: CASSLVDRDNQPQHF. This rearrangement joins TRBV28 to TRBJ1-5; 7 bases fit TRBD1. V lost 3 bases to trimming and J lost 3 bases; unmatched junction nucleotides: 5. CDR3 length: 15 residues. Germline values: CDR1 MDHEN, CDR2 SYDVKM. The full variable domain, its missing parts supplied by reference TRBV28 and TRBJ1-5, is DVKVTQSSRYLVKRTGEKVFLECVQDMDHENMFWYRQDPGLGLRLIYFSYDVKMKEKGDIPEGYSVSREKKERFSLILESASTNQTSMYLCASSLVDRDNQPQHFGDGTRLSIL.

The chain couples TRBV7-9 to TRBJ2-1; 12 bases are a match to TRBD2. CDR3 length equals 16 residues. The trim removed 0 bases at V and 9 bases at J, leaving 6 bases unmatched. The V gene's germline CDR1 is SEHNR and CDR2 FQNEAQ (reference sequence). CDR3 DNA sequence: TGTGCCAGCAGCTTAGCCGGGCGACTAGCGGGAGCTGAGCAGTTCTTC. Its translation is CASSLAGRLAGAEQFF.

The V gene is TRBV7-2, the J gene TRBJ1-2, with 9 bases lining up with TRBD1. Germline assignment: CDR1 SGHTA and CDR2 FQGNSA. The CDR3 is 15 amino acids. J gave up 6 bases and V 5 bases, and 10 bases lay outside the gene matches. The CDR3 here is CASSPRTGVPNGYTF. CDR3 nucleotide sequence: TGTGCCAGCAGCCCCAGGACAGGGGTTCCCAATGGCTACACCTTC. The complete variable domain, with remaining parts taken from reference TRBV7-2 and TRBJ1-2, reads GAGVSQSPSNKVTEKGKDVELRCDPISGHTALYWYRQSLGQGLEFLIYFQGNSAPDKSGLPSDRFSAERTGGSVSTLTIQRTQQEDSAVYLCASSPRTGVPNGYTFGSGTRLTVV.

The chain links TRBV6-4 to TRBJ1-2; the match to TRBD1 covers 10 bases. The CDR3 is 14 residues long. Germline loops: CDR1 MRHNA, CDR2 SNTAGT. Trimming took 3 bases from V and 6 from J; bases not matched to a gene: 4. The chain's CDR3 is CASSEDRGLNGYTF. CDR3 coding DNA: TGTGCCAGCAGTGAAGACAGGGGGCTTAATGGCTACACCTTC.

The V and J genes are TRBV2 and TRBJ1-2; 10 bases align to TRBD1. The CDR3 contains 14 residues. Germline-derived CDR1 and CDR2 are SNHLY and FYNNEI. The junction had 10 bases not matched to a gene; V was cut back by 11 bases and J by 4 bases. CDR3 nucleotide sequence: TGTGCCTGCCGACCGGGACAGGGGAGCTATGGCTACACCTTC. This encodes CACRPGQGSYGYTF.

The CDR3 is CSVEGRDRPYGYTF. In DNA form, the CDR3 reads TGCAGCGTTGAAGGCAGGGACAGACCTTATGGCTACACCTTC. V is TRBV29-1 and J is TRBJ1-2; 7 nucleotides align to TRBD1. The CDR3 consists of 14 residues. Germline V gene lookup returns CDR1 SQVTM and CDR2 ANQGSEA. Germline trimming cut 1 base from V and 5 bases from J; bases unmatched to any gene: 7. The complete variable domain, with remaining parts taken from reference TRBV29-1 and TRBJ1-2, reads SAVISQKPSRDICQRGTSLTIQCQVDSQVTMMFWYRQQPGQSLTLIATANQGSEATYESGFVIDKFPISRPNLTFSTLTVSNMSPEDSSIYLCSVEGRDRPYGYTFGSGTRLTVV.

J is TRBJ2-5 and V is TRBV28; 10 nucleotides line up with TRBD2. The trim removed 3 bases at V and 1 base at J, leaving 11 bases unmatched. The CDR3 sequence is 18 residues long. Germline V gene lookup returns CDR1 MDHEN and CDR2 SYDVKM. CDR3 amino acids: CASSFPSAGGIIQETQYF. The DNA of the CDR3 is TGTGCCAGCAGTTTCCCCTCAGCGGGAGGGATCATCCAAGAGACCCAGTACTTC. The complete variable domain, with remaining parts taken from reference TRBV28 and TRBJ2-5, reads DVKVTQSSRYLVKRTGEKVFLECVQDMDHENMFWYRQDPGLGLRLIYFSYDVKMKEKGDIPEGYSVSREKKERFSLILESASTNQTSMYLCASSFPSAGGIIQETQYFGPGTRLLVL.

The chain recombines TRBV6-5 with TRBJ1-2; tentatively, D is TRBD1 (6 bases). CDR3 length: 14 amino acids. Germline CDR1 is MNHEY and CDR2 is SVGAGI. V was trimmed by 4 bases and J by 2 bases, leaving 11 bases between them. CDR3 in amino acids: CASSWSDRNYGYTF. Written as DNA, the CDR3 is TGTGCCAGCAGTTGGTCTGACAGGAACTATGGCTACACCTTC.

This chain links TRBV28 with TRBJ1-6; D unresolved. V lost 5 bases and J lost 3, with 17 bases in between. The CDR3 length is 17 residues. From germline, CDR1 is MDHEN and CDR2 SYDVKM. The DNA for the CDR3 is TGTGCCAGCAGTCTGCCTCAGGCGACAATCTATAATTCACCCCTCCACTTT. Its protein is CASSLPQATIYNSPLHF.

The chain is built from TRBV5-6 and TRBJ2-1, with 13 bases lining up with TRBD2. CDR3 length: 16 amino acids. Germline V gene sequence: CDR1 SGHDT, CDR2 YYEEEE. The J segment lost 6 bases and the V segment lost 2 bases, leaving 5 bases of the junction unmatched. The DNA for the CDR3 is TGTGCCAGCAGCTTTGCGGGACTAGCGGGATTCAATGAGCAGTTCTTC. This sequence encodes CASSFAGLAGFNEQFF.

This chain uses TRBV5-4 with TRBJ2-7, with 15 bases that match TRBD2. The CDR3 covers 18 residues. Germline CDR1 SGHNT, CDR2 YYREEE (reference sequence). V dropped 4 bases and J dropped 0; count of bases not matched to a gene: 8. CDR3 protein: CASSRPGLAGGSSYEQYF. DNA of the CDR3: TGTGCCAGCAGCAGACCGGGACTAGCGGGGGGCAGCTCCTACGAGCAGTACTTC.

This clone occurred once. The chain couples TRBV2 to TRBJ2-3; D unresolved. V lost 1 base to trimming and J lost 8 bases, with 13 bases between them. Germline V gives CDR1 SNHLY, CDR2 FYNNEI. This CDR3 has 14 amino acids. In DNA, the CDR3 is TGTGCCAGCAGTGAAGAAGTAGTTTCGAGTACGCAGTATTTT. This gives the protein CASSEEVVSSTQYF.

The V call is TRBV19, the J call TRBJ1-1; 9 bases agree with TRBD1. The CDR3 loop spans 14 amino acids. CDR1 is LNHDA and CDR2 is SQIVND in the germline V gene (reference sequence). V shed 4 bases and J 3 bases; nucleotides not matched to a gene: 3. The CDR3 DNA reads TGTGCCAGTAGTACACAGGGGGCCTACACTGAAGCTTTCTTT. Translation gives CASSTQGAYTEAFF.

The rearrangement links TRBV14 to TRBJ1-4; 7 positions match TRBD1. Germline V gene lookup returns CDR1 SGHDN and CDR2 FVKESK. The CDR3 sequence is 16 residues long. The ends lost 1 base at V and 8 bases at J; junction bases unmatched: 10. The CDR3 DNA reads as TGTGCCAGCAGCCAAGGAGGGACAGCCCGTTGGGAAAAACTGTTTTTT. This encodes CASSQGGTARWEKLFF. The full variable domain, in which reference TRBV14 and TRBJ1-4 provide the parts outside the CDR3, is EAGVTQFPSHSVIEKGQTVTLRCDPISGHDNLYWYRRVMGKEIKFLLHFVKESKQDESGMPNNRFLAERTGGTYSTLKVQPAELEDSGVYFCASSQGGTARWEKLFFGSGTQLSVL.

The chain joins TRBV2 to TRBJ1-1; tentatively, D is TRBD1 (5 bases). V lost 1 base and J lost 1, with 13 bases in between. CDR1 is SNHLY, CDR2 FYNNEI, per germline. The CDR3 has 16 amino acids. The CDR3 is CASSEGGVEWNTEAFF. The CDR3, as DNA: TGTGCCAGCAGTGAAGGGGGGGTTGAGTGGAACACTGAAGCTTTCTTT.

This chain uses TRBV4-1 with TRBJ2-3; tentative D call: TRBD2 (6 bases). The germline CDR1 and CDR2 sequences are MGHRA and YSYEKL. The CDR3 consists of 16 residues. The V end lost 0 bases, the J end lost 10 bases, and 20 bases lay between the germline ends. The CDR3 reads CASSQDWGDSPLSQYF. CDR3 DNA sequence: TGCGCCAGCAGCCAAGATTGGGGGGATTCCCCCCTTTCGCAGTATTTT.

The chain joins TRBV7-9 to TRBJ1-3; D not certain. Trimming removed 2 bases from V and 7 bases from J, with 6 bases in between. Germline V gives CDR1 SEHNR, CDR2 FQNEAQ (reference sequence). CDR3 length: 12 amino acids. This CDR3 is CASSLMGNTIYF. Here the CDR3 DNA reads TGTGCCAGCAGCTTAATGGGCAACACCATATATTTT. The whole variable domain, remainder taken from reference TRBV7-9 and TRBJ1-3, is DTGVSQNPRHKITKRGQNVTFRCDPISEHNRLYWYRQTLGQGPEFLTYFQNEAQLEKSRLLSDRFSAERPKGSFSTLEIQRTEQGDSAMYLCASSLMGNTIYFGEGSWLTVV.

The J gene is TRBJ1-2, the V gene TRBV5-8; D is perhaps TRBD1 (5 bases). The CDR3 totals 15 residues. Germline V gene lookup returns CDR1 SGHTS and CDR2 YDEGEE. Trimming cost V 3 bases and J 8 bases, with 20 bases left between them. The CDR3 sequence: CASSSGGSLSGGYTF. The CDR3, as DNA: TGTGCCAGCAGCTCCGGTGGCAGCCTCTCAGGGGGCTACACCTTC.